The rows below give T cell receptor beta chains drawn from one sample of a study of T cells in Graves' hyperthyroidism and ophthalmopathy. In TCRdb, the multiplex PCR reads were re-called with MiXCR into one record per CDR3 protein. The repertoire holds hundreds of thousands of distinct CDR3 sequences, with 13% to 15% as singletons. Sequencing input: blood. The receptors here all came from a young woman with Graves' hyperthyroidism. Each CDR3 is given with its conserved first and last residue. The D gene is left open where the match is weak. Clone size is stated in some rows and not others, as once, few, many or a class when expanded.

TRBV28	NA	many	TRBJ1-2	TGTGCCAGCAGCCCATGGGAACAGGAGGACTATGGCTACACCTTC	CASSPWEQEDYGYTF
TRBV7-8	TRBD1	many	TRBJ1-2	TGTGCCAGCAGCTTAAGACAGGGTCCGGGGTATGGCTACACCTTC	CASSLRQGPGYGYTF
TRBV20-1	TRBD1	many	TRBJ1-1	TGCAGTGCTAGCCGGGACAGGGGGCGCATGAACACTGAAGCTTTCTTT	CSASRDRGRMNTEAFF
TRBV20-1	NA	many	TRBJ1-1	TGCAGCGTACTGGGACACAGGAGGACTGAAGCTTTCTTT	CSVLGHRRTEAFF
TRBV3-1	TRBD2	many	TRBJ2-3	TGTGCCAGCAGCCAAGATCTAGCGGGAGGGCCTACAGATACGCAGTATTTT	CASSQDLAGGPTDTQYF
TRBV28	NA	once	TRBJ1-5	TGTGCCAGCAGTCAGCCGGGAATAACAGGCAATCAGCCCCAGCATTTT	CASSQPGITGNQPQHF
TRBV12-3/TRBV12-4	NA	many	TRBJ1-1	TGTGCCAGCAGTCCCACCGATCTTTCGTGGAGCACTGAAGCTTTCTTT	CASSPTDLSWSTEAFF
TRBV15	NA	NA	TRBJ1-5	TGTGCCACCAGCAGAGACGGGCAGCCAAATCAGCCCCAGCATTTT	CATSRDGQPNQPQHF
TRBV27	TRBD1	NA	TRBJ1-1	TGTGCCAGCAGGGGACAGGGGGTAAGCACTGAAGCTTTCTTT	CASRGQGVSTEAFF
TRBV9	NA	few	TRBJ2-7	TGTGCCAGCAGCGTAGCTGGATCCTACGAGCAGTACTTC	CASSVAGSYEQYF
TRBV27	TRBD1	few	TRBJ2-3	TGTGCCAGCAGTTTATCGGGGACAGGCCTGGGCACAGATACGCAGTATTTT	CASSLSGTGLGTDTQYF
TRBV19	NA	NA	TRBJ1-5	TGTGCCAGTAGTAGGCCGGGCAATCAGCCCCAGCATTTT	CASSRPGNQPQHF
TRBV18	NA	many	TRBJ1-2	TGTGCCAGCTCACCACCTTTGAAGGGGCAAGGCTACACCTTC	CASSPPLKGQGYTF
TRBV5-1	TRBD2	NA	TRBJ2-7	TGCGCCAGCAGGTTAGGACTAGCGGGGGCCTACGAGCAGTACTTC	CASRLGLAGAYEQYF